The rows below give T cell receptor beta chains drawn from one sample of a study of shared T cell receptors in the human thymus. Method: immunoSEQ multiplex PCR; TCRdb's copy keeps in-frame clones and lacks some. This table has under 850,000 clones, roughly 90% appearing once. These data also featured in a second study, about human thymus T cells.

The material sequenced was thymocytes. The receptors were sampled from a boy under three years old with a congenital heart defect. Each CDR3 is given with its conserved first and last residue. A D gene is named only where the DNA matches it firmly. Clone size is not always given. Where it is, it says once, few, many or a class for expanded clones.

TRBV5-1	TRBJ2-1	-	TRBD2	CASRRARELEQFF	TGCGCCAGCAGACGGGCGCGGGAGCTGGAGCAGTTCTTC
TRBV2	TRBJ2-7	-	-	CASSYREVGSYEQYF	TGTGCCAGCAGTTACAGGGAAGTAGGATCCTACGAGCAGTACTTC
TRBV7-2	TRBJ2-7	-	TRBD2	CASSPPQTTSGSYEQYF	TGTGCCAGCAGCCCCCCCCAGACGACTAGCGGAAGCTACGAGCAGTACTTC
TRBV15	TRBJ2-7	-	TRBD2	CATSTGETGSASGRSYEQYF	TGTGCCACCAGCACCGGAGAGACAGGTAGCGCTAGCGGGAGGTCCTACGAGCAGTACTTC
TRBV19	TRBJ2-7	-	TRBD2	CASILAGLPTPYEQYF	TGTGCCAGTATCCTAGCGGGATTACCAACCCCCTACGAGCAGTACTTC
TRBV9	TRBJ1-2	once	-	CASSNSYGYTF	TGTGCCAGCAGCAACTCCTATGGCTACACCTTC
TRBV29-1	TRBJ2-7	-	TRBD2	CSVVTSGYEQYF	TGCAGCGTTGTAACTAGCGGCTACGAGCAGTACTTC
TRBV28	TRBJ1-2	-	-	CASSLSQGNWYGYTF	TGTGCCAGCAGTTTATCTCAGGGAAATTGGTATGGCTACACCTTC
TRBV4-3	TRBJ2-1	-	TRBD2	CASSQVGGSSRHEQFF	TGCGCCAGCAGCCAAGTGGGCGGGAGTAGTCGGCATGAGCAGTTCTTC
TRBV30	TRBJ2-5	once	TRBD2	CACPYAGTSGSETQYF	TGTGCCTGCCCTTACGCCGGGACTAGCGGGAGTGAGACCCAGTACTTC
TRBV2	TRBJ2-5	once	TRBD2	CASSARIAGRYQETQYF	TGTGCCAGCAGTGCCCGTATAGCGGGGAGGTACCAAGAGACCCAGTACTTC
TRBV7-2	TRBJ2-7	-	TRBD2	CASSCSGNSYEQYF	TGTGCCAGCAGCTGCAGCGGGAACTCTTACGAGCAGTACTTC
TRBV7-2	TRBJ1-1	-	TRBD1	CASSPWTGKVEAFF	TGTGCCAGCAGCCCCTGGACAGGGAAGGTTGAAGCTTTCTTT
TRBV6-5	TRBJ1-5	-	-	CASSIRRGNQPQHF	TGTGCCAGCAGCATTAGGAGGGGCAATCAGCCCCAGCATTTT
TRBV6-1	TRBJ2-7	-	TRBD1	CASTLNDRAYEQYF	TGTGCCAGCACCCTAAATGACAGGGCCTACGAGCAGTACTTC
TRBV6-5	TRBJ2-7	-	TRBD2	CASSYSTGTSDQGKYF	TGTGCCAGCAGTTACTCGACAGGGACTAGCGATCAAGGGAAGTACTTC
TRBV5-1	TRBJ2-3	-	-	CASRNLTRGEGTRTDTQYF	TGCGCCAGCAGGAACCTGACCAGGGGTGAGGGGACCCGCACAGATACGCAGTATTTT
TRBV18	TRBJ2-3	-	TRBD2	CASSPVAGGGDTQYF	TGTGCCAGCTCACCCGTAGCGGGAGGTGGGGATACGCAGTATTTT
TRBV15	TRBJ1-5	-	-	CATSYQGSQPQHF	TGTGCCACCAGCTATCAGGGGAGTCAGCCCCAGCATTTT
TRBV5-6	TRBJ2-1	-	-	CASSFTRDTEQFF	TGTGCCAGCAGCTTTACCCGGGACACTGAGCAGTTCTTC
TRBV16	TRBJ2-7	-	TRBD2	CASSPVAGGLARTYEQYF	TGTGCCAGCAGCCCTGTGGCCGGGGGACTAGCGAGGACCTACGAACAGTACTTC
TRBV30	TRBJ2-1	once	TRBD1	CAWSAGGLNHNEQFF	TGTGCCTGGAGTGCAGGGGGCCTGAACCACAATGAGCAGTTCTTC
TRBV19	TRBJ2-7	-	TRBD1	CASSADRVAYEQYF	TGTGCCAGTAGCGCAGACAGGGTGGCCTACGAGCAGTACTTC
TRBV5-4	TRBJ1-5	-	TRBD1	CASSFPPDRGRNQPQHF	TGTGCCAGCAGCTTTCCCCCAGACAGGGGCCGAAATCAGCCCCAGCATTTT
TRBV28	TRBJ2-1	-	-	CASSYSGPLSNEQFF	TGTGCCAGCAGCTATAGCGGACCCCTCAGCAATGAGCAGTTCTTC
TRBV6-5	TRBJ2-3	-	-	CASSSGLKPNTDTQYF	TGTGCCAGCAGTTCAGGTCTTAAGCCCAACACAGATACGCAGTATTTT
TRBV6-4	TRBJ2-1	-	-	CASSKKIVGVGKQFF	TGTGCCAGCAGTAAGAAGATAGTAGGGGTGGGCAAGCAGTTCTTC
TRBV25-1	TRBJ2-3	-	-	CARREGAVGDTQYF	TGTGCCAGGCGAGAGGGAGCCGTCGGAGATACGCAGTATTTT
TRBV5-8	TRBJ2-7	-	TRBD1	CASSLEIWTGQSSYEQYF	TGTGCCAGCAGCCTAGAAATCTGGACAGGGCAAAGCTCCTACGAGCAGTACTTC
TRBV12-2	TRBJ2-7	-	-	CASRPPRGGTTYEQYF	TGTGCAAGTCGTCCCCCCCGGGGCGGGACTACCTACGAGCAGTACTTC
TRBV27	TRBJ2-6	-	TRBD1	CASRNLQGATGANVLTF	TGTGCCAGCCGAAACCTACAGGGGGCGACTGGGGCCAACGTCCTGACTTTC
TRBV28	TRBJ2-7	-	TRBD1	CASRPLATGTGPTYEQYF	TGTGCCAGCAGGCCCCTGGCGACCGGGACAGGGCCGACCTACGAGCAGTACTTC
TRBV18	TRBJ1-3	few	-	CASSPRRREGGNTIYF	TGTGCCAGCTCACCAAGACGGCGGGAGGGAGGAAACACCATATATTTT
TRBV4-1	TRBJ2-3	-	TRBD2	CASSRGGCTDTQYF	TGCGCCAGCAGCCGGGGGGGTTGCACAGATACGCAGTATTTT
TRBV4-1	TRBJ2-7	once	TRBD2	CASSQEAERGSSYEQYF	TGCGCCAGCAGCCAAGAGGCGGAGCGGGGCAGCTCCTACGAGCAGTACTTC
TRBV5-6	TRBJ2-5	-	TRBD1	CASSAHRGQGKETQYF	TGTGCCAGCAGCGCTCATAGGGGACAGGGGAAAGAGACCCAGTACTTC
TRBV27	TRBJ2-7	-	-	CASSLGTPSSYEQYF	TGTGCCAGCAGTTTGGGGACACCGAGCTCCTACGAGCAGTACTTC
TRBV19	TRBJ2-3	-	-	CASSARGNVPADTQYF	TGTGCCAGTAGTGCCCGGGGAAACGTTCCAGCAGATACGCAGTATTTT
TRBV2	TRBJ2-3	-	TRBD2	CASKGREGTDTQYF	TGTGCCAGCAAAGGGCGGGAGGGCACAGATACGCAGTATTTT
TRBV21-1	TRBJ1-2	-	-	CASSKTGGTTF	TGTGCCAGCAGCAAAACCGGGGGGACCACCTTC
TRBV7-9	TRBJ1-1	-	TRBD1	CASSLQPRTGNTEAFF	TGTGCCAGCAGCTTACAACCCCGGACAGGCAACACTGAAGCTTTCTTT
TRBV4-1	TRBJ2-4	-	-	CASSHYTRTKNIQYF	TGCGCCAGCAGCCATTATACTAGAACCAAAAACATTCAGTACTTC
TRBV7-2	TRBJ1-1	-	-	CASSLAPVNTEAFF	TGTGCCAGCAGCTTAGCACCGGTGAACACTGAAGCTTTCTTT
TRBV11-2	TRBJ2-1	-	TRBD2	CASSLGLAHYNEQFF	TGTGCCAGCAGCTTAGGACTAGCGCACTACAATGAGCAGTTCTTC
TRBV27	TRBJ1-5	-	-	CASSFNSNQPQHF	TGTGCCAGCAGTTTCAATAGCAATCAGCCCCAGCATTTT
TRBV9	TRBJ1-3	-	TRBD1	CASSAAGTGVTLSGNTIYF	TGTGCCAGCAGCGCAGCCGGGACAGGAGTTACCCTCTCTGGAAACACCATATATTTT
TRBV5-6	TRBJ1-2	-	TRBD1	CASSLTLGQGARNYGYTF	TGTGCCAGCAGCTTGACTCTGGGTCAGGGGGCGCGGAACTATGGCTACACCTTC
TRBV11-3	TRBJ2-6	-	TRBD2	CASSSGLAGSGANVLTF	TGTGCCAGCAGCTCGGGACTAGCGGGCTCTGGGGCCAACGTCCTGACTTTC
TRBV18	TRBJ1-5	-	TRBD1	CASSQRTGNNQPQHF	TGTGCCAGCTCACAACGGACAGGGAACAATCAGCCCCAGCATTTT
TRBV5-6	TRBJ2-5	-	-	CASSLSESPQETQYF	TGTGCCAGCAGCCTTTCGGAGTCTCCACAAGAGACCCAGTACTTC
TRBV7-8	TRBJ2-1	once	TRBD2	CASSGQTSGRDNEQFF	TGTGCCAGCAGCGGACAAACTAGCGGGAGGGACAATGAGCAGTTCTTC
TRBV15	TRBJ1-1	-	-	CATSSPQDRNTEAFF	TGTGCCACCAGCAGCCCCCAAGACAGGAACACTGAAGCTTTCTTT
TRBV4-3	TRBJ2-3	-	-	CASSQVGLPGTDTQYF	TGCGCCAGCAGCCAAGTCGGACTACCCGGGACAGATACGCAGTATTTT
TRBV27	TRBJ2-2	few	TRBD2	CASSPGLAGVGGELFF	TGTGCCAGCAGTCCAGGACTAGCGGGAGTGGGTGGGGAGCTGTTTTTT
TRBV5-1	TRBJ2-5	-	-	CASSPDQETQYF	TGCGCCAGCAGCCCAGACCAAGAGACCCAGTACTTC
TRBV2	TRBJ2-5	-	-	CASSEPFDRPGPAQETQYF	TGTGCCAGCAGCGAACCTTTTGACAGGCCGGGCCCGGCACAAGAGACCCAGTACTTC
TRBV4-1	TRBJ2-4	-	-	CASSETREEGGNIQYF	TGCGCCAGCAGCGAAACGCGGGAAGAGGGTGGAAACATTCAGTACTTC
TRBV18	TRBJ2-3	once	-	CASSRSRDTDTQYF	TGTGCCAGCTCACGTAGCAGGGACACAGATACGCAGTATTTT
TRBV5-1	TRBJ1-2	-	-	CASRNESAWEGSSYTF	TGCGCCAGCAGAAATGAATCAGCTTGGGAGGGTAGTAGCTACACCTTC
TRBV10-3	TRBJ2-3	-	-	CAISESFGSTDTQYF	TGTGCCATCAGTGAGTCGTTCGGTAGCACAGATACGCAGTATTTT